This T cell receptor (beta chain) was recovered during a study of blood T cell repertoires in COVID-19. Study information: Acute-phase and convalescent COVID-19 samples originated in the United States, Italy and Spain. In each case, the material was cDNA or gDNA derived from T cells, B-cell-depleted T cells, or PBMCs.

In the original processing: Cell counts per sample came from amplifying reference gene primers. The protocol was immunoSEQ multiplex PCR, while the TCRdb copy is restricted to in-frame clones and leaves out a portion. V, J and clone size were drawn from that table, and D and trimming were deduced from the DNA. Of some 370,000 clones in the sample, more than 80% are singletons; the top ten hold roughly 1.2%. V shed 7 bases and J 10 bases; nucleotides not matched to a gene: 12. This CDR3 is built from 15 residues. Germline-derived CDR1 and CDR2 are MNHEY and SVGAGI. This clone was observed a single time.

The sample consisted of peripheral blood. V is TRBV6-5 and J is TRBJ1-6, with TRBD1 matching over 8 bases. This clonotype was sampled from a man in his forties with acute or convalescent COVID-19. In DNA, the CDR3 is TGTGCCAGCAAGGGCGTGTGGACAGGGCAATCACCCCTCCACTTT. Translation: CASKGVWTGQSPLHF.